Presented here are 17 T cell receptor beta chains from one specimen sequenced in a study of shared clonotypes between healthy human individuals (dated by TCRdb to 2020 to 2021). The library was built by means of the immunoSEQ multiplex PCR assay. TCRdb holds this immuneACCESS table with in-frame rearrangements only. Some clones are missing; in checked studies, unresolved V genes explain under half, and the rest has no known cause. Counted in this sample were about 480,000 clones; less than 85% of them appeared once. Of the sample, 10% to 15% falls within the top ten clones. Sequencing was performed on PBMCs. These receptors all stem from a woman between 40 and 50 years old in good health. Some clones in this sample may be carry-over from other donors' samples.

This rearrangement joins TRBV18 to TRBJ1-5, with D possibly matching TRBD1 (5 bases). The CDR3 is made up of 14 amino acids. Germline values: CDR1 KGHSH, CDR2 LQKENI. V was clipped by 3 bases and J by 1 base, with 7 bases between them. CDR3 bases: TGTGCCAGCTCACCGGGGGAGAGCAATCAGCCCCAGCATTTT. Translated: CASSPGESNQPQHF.

The gene calls are TRBV4-3 and TRBJ2-3; D is uncertain. Germline CDR1 LGHNA, CDR2 YSLEER. This CDR3 spans 13 amino acids. Deletions cut 0 bases from V and 6 bases from J, with 7 bases between. CDR3 protein: CASSQEFGDTQYF. CDR3 DNA sequence: TGCGCCAGCAGCCAAGAGTTTGGTGATACGCAGTATTTT.

The rearrangement links TRBV9 to TRBJ2-1; possibly TRBD2 for D (5 bases). The ends were cut back, 0 bases at V and 5 bases at J, with 9 bases in the middle. Germline V gives CDR1 SGDLS, CDR2 YYNGEE. The CDR3 has 14 amino acids. In DNA form, the CDR3 reads TGTGCCAGCAGCGTAGCGGTTAGCGACAATGAGCAGTTCTTC. Residues: CASSVAVSDNEQFF. The full variable domain, in which reference TRBV9 and TRBJ2-1 provide the parts outside the CDR3, is DSGVTQTPKHLITATGQRVTLRCSPRSGDLSVYWYQQSLDQGLQFLIQYYNGEERAKGNILERFSAQQFPDLHSELNLSSLELGDSALYFCASSVAVSDNEQFFGPGTRLTVL.

V and J are TRBV2 and TRBJ2-1; TRBD2 matches at 10 bases. After removal of 3 bases from V and 15 bases from J, the junction contained 20 bases not matched to a gene. This CDR3 comprises 17 residues. In germline, CDR1 is SNHLY, CDR2 FYNNEI. In nucleotides, the CDR3 is TGTGCCAGCAGTGATTCAGGAGTGTTTCTAGCGGGAGCGGGGCGGTTCTTC. Translated: CASSDSGVFLAGAGRFF.

The chain combines TRBV28 with TRBJ2-7; 8 bases are shared with TRBD2. Germline-derived CDR1 and CDR2 are MDHEN and SYDVKM. Germline trimming cut 3 bases from V and 2 bases from J; bases unmatched to any gene: 6. The CDR3 is made up of 15 amino acids. As DNA, the CDR3 is TGTGCCAGCAGTTTGACGGGAGGGGTGACCTACGAGCAGTACTTC. Encoded protein: CASSLTGGVTYEQYF.

The V and J genes are TRBV5-1 and TRBJ1-2; the D gene is possibly TRBD1 (5 bases). CDR1 SGHRS and CDR2 YFSETQ come from the germline V gene. This CDR3 is built from 14 residues. The V end lost 1 base, the J end lost 3 bases, and 10 bases lay between the germline ends. CDR3 amino acids: CASSLLGQDYGYTF. The DNA for the CDR3 is TGCGCCAGCAGCTTGTTGGGGCAGGACTATGGCTACACCTTC.

As for this clone: At the DNA level, this CDR3 is encoded by other sequences in the same sample as well. V and J are TRBV7-3 and TRBJ2-2, with 8 bases that match TRBD2. With V trimmed by 5 bases and J by 4 bases, 3 bases remained unmatched. Germline lookup yields CDR1 SGHTA and CDR2 FQGTGA. The CDR3 sequence is 14 residues long. CDR3 region: CASSPAGGTGELFF. CDR3 DNA: TGTGCCAGCAGCCCGGCGGGAGGCACCGGGGAGCTGTTTTTT. Supplemented by reference TRBV7-3 and TRBJ2-2, the full variable domain reads GAGVSQTPSNKVTEKGKYVELRCDPISGHTALYWYRQSLGQGPEFLIYFQGTGAADDSGLPNDRFFAVRPEGSVSTLKIQRTERGDSAVYLCASSPAGGTGELFFGEGSRLTVL.

On this clone itself: Other DNA sequences in the sample encode the same CDR3. This rearrangement joins TRBV18 to TRBJ2-3, with D maybe TRBD2 (5 bases). This CDR3 spans 15 amino acids. Trimming pared 3 bases from V and 2 bases from J, leaving 12 bases between. Germline-derived CDR1 and CDR2 are KGHSH and LQKENI. DNA for the CDR3: TGTGCCAGCTCACCTCCTGGACTTAACACAGATACGCAGTATTTT. This sequence encodes CASSPPGLNTDTQYF.

V is TRBV5-1 and J is TRBJ2-7, with 10 bases lining up with TRBD1. CDR1 and CDR2 (germline): SGHRS, YFSETQ. The CDR3 runs 14 residues. V lost 4 bases, J lost 4 bases, and 5 bases stayed unmatched. The CDR3 DNA is TGCGCCAGCAGCACCGGGACAGGGGAATACGAGCAGTACTTC. This codes for CASSTGTGEYEQYF.

The chain joins TRBV19 to TRBJ2-7; 8 bases line up with TRBD2. CDR3 length: 14 residues. The germline gives CDR1 LNHDA, CDR2 SQIVND (reference sequence). Losses at the gene ends were 1 base for V and 3 bases for J; bases not matched to a gene: 2. The CDR3 DNA follows: TGTGCCAGTAGTATAGCCAGCGGGGGCTACGAGCAGTACTTC. This translates into CASSIASGGYEQYF.

The chain is built from TRBV6-5 and TRBJ2-7; 12 nucleotides agree with TRBD2. The CDR3 is 16 residues long. The V gene's germline CDR1 is MNHEY and CDR2 SVGAGI. Losses at the gene ends were 0 bases for V and 2 bases for J; bases not matched to a gene: 2. CDR3 bases: TGTGCCAGCAGTTACTCGGGACTAGCGGGCGCCTACGAGCAGTACTTC. Protein sequence: CASSYSGLAGAYEQYF.

The V gene is TRBV4-2, the J gene TRBJ2-7; TRBD2 might be the D (5 bases). V dropped 0 bases and J dropped 2 bases, with 11 bases sitting between them. The V gene's germline CDR1 is LGHNA and CDR2 YNFKEQ. The CDR3 contains 15 residues. CDR3 bases: TGTGCCAGCAGCCAAGACGGAGCGGAAGCCTACGAGCAGTACTTC. Amino acid sequence: CASSQDGAEAYEQYF.

The rearrangement links TRBV2 to TRBJ2-1, with D maybe TRBD1 (6 bases). CDR3 size: 13 residues. Germline V lookup: CDR1 SNHLY, CDR2 FYNNEI. Between the trimmed V and J ends, which lost 6 bases and 5 bases, there was a span of 11 bases. The CDR3 is CASRDTGHNEQFF. CDR3 DNA: TGTGCCAGCAGAGATACAGGGCACAATGAGCAGTTCTTC.

J is TRBJ2-7 and V is TRBV5-1; 9 positions agree with TRBD1. Germline V gene sequence: CDR1 SGHRS, CDR2 YFSETQ. The ends lost 4 bases at V and 3 bases at J; junction bases unmatched: 8. CDR3 length equals 15 residues. CDR3 amino acids: CASSKDRGGIYEQYF. The CDR3 DNA follows: TGCGCCAGCAGCAAGGACAGGGGTGGCATCTACGAGCAGTACTTC.

The chain recombines TRBV30 with TRBJ2-5; 7 bases are a match to TRBD2. CDR3 size: 13 residues. The V gene's germline CDR1 is GTSNPN and CDR2 SVGIG (reference sequence). V dropped 7 bases and J dropped 5; count of bases not matched to a gene: 10. The CDR3 DNA sequence: TGTGCCTCCAGACTAGCCGCCGGGGAGACCCAGTACTTC. Encoded protein: CASRLAAGETQYF. The variable domain in full, with the rest retrieved from reference TRBV30 and TRBJ2-5, is SQTIHQWPATLVQPVGSPLSLECTVEGTSNPNLYWYRQAAGRGLQLLFYSVGIGQISSEVPQNLSASRPQDRQFILSSKKLLLSDSGFYLCASRLAAGETQYFGPGTRLLVL.

This sequence joins TRBV5-1 and TRBJ2-3, with D perhaps assigned TRBD1 or TRBD2 (6 bases each). Trimming removed 7 bases at V and 0 bases at J, with 15 bases between. This CDR3 has 15 residues. Per the germline V gene, CDR1 is SGHRS and CDR2 is YFSETQ. The CDR3 region is CASAREGGSTDTQYF. CDR3 nucleotides: TGCGCCAGCGCCCGCGAGGGGGGAAGCACAGATACGCAGTATTTT.

The chain has TRBV5-6 and TRBJ2-7; D possibly uses TRBD1 or TRBD2 (5 bases each). V dropped 4 bases and J dropped 2 bases, with 16 bases sitting between them. CDR1 and CDR2 from the germline V gene are SGHDT and YYEEEE. This CDR3 has 15 residues. CDR3 in amino acids: CASSGAGTQTYEQYF. In DNA, the CDR3 is TGTGCCAGCAGCGGGGCCGGGACGCAGACCTACGAGCAGTACTTC. The variable domain in full, with the rest retrieved from reference TRBV5-6 and TRBJ2-7, is DAGVTQSPTHLIKTRGQQVTLRCSPKSGHDTVSWYQQALGQGPQFIFQYYEEEERQRGNFPDRFSGHQFPNYSSELNVNALLLGDSALYLCASSGAGTQTYEQYFGPGTRLTVT.